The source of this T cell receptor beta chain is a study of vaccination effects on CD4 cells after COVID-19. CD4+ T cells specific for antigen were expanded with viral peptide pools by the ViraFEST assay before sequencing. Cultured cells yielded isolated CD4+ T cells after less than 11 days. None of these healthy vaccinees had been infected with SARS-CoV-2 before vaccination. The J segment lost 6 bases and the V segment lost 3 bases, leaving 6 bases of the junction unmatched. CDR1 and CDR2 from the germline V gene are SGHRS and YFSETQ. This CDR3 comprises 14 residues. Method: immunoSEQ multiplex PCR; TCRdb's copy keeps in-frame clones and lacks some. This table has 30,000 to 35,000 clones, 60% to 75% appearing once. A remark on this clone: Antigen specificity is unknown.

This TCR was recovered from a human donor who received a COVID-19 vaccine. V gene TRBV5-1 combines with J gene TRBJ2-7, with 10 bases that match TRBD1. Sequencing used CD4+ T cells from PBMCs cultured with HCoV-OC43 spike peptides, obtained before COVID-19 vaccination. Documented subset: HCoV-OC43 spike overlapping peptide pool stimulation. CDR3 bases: TGCGCCAGCAGCTCAGGGACAGGGGTCGGCGAGCAGTACTTC. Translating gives CASSSGTGVGEQYF.